This TCR beta chain was found in a study of CD8+CD57+ T cells in acquired aplastic anemia. The V and J ends lost 3 bases and 4 bases, in that order; junction bases with no gene match: 5. CDR1 KGHDR and CDR2 SFDVKD come from the germline V gene. This CDR3 comprises 16 residues. This clonotype has just one count. Genomic DNA was employed as the template in profiling TCR beta VDJ and CDR3. In TCRdb, the reads were re-called with MiXCR into one record per CDR3 protein. The table records 200,000 to 250,000 distinct CDR3 sequences, over 55% of them present only once. The chain couples TRBV24-1 to TRBJ2-1, with 10 bases that match TRBD2. The sequenced sample consisted of sorted CD4+, CD8+, or CD8+CD57+ T cells (not recorded which) from PBMCs. The receptor comes from a human donor in good health. In nucleotides, the CDR3 is TGTGCCACCAGTGATCATAGCGGGGGGCGGTACAATGAGCAGTTCTTC. It codes for CATSDHSGGRYNEQFF.